Below, one T cell receptor beta chain is given with its context. The antigen is undetermined. These data belong to a study of radiotherapy plus CTLA-4 blockade in lung cancer. Study-level information: With over 25% of patients having disease control, objective responses were seen in about 19%.

TCRdb keeps only in-frame clones here, not all; method: immunoSEQ multiplex PCR. Altogether 56,000 or so clones are present, over 75% being singletons, with the ten largest covering around 17%. The V end lost 0 bases, the J end lost 10 bases, and 7 bases lay between the germline ends. The CDR3 contains 13 residues. Germline V gene sequence: CDR1 LGHNA, CDR2 YSLEER. Study outcomes and limitations: Subsequent to radiotherapy plus ipilimumab, tumor-derived TCR clones underwent expansion in blood.

This TCR was recovered from a human donor with non-small cell lung cancer who had a complete response to radiotherapy plus ipilimumab. Here the sequenced sample was peripheral blood, taken from a patient treated with radiotherapy plus ipilimumab. The rearrangement links TRBV4-3 to TRBJ1-6, with unresolved D. CDR3 coding DNA: TGCGCCAGCAGCCAAGAGGTGCGATCACCCCTCCACTTT. It translates to CASSQEVRSPLHF.